This TCR beta chain was obtained from a study of Tregs in tolerant kidney transplant recipients. Recipients received nonmyeloablative bone marrow transplants from related graft donors, with transient mixed chimerism. CD4+CD25+CD127- Tregs, CD4+CD25- non-Tregs, CD4 and CD8 cells were sorted. Study-level results: In tolerant patients, donor-specific Tregs outgrew total Tregs, suggesting antigen-driven expansion. Expanding Tregs on activated donor B cells appeared to best identify donor-specific TCRbeta clones. Nucleotide sequences could not be compared across some patients' samples due to primer changes.

Germline V gives CDR1 DFQATT, CDR2 SNEGSKA (reference sequence). The ends lost 0 bases at V and 3 bases at J; junction bases unmatched: 7. The CDR3 is made up of 15 amino acids. The table came from immunoSEQ multiplex PCR; TCRdb's copy has only in-frame clones and leaves some out. This table holds 14,000 or so clones. About this clone: Its antigen is not known. The read comes to an end 3 residues before the CDR3 does, leaving the germline J gene to fill in the end.

This chain uses TRBV20-1 with TRBJ2-5; TRBD1 aligns across 7 bases. The input for sequencing was CD8+ T cells from blood (PBMCs), taken 6 months after the transplant. The clonotype comes from a human patient who received a combined kidney and bone marrow transplant. Certain T cells may be donor cells from the graft. The DNA read from the CDR3 is TGCAGTGCTAGAGATCTCGGGGACAGCAAAGAGACC. Its protein product is CSARDLGDSKET. The full CDR3 protein is CSARDLGDSKETQYF.